One sample yielded the 8 T cell receptor beta chains listed below, sequenced in a study of cytomegalovirus exposure and HLA in healthy donors. PCR employed 60 Vbeta and 13 Jbeta primers. Assay used: immunoSEQ multiplex PCR; TCRdb lists only in-frame clones, some missing. The sample has tens of thousands of clones. The sequencing input was PBMCs. These receptors originate from a woman aged 25-40 years in good health and CMV-seropositive.

The chain combines TRBV5-4 with TRBJ1-1, with D possibly being TRBD1 (5 bases). V was shortened by 4 bases and J by 1 base, with 14 bases between the two germline ends. Germline CDR1 SGHNT, CDR2 YYREEE (reference sequence). The CDR3 length is 15 residues. Here the CDR3 reads CASSLEITGNTEAFF. The CDR3 coding sequence is TGTGCCAGCAGCCTGGAAATTACAGGGAACACTGAAGCTTTCTTT.

V is TRBV6-5 and J is TRBJ1-1; a possible D gene is TRBD1 (5 bases). The V end was cut by 3 bases, the J end by 3 bases, with 11 bases between. There are 14 residues in the CDR3. Germline V gives CDR1 MNHEY, CDR2 SVGAGI. This CDR3 is CASSYSRGDTEAFF. The CDR3 nucleotides are TGTGCCAGCAGTTATAGCCGGGGGGACACTGAAGCTTTCTTT.

The rearrangement links TRBV27 to TRBJ2-7; D possibly corresponds to TRBD2 (5 bases). Between the trimmed V and J ends, which lost 3 bases and 0 bases, there was a span of 9 bases. The germline V gene has CDR1 MNHEY and CDR2 SMNVEV (reference sequence). The CDR3 is 14 amino acids. The CDR3 here is CASSLTLGSYEQYF. In nucleotides, the CDR3 is TGTGCCAGCAGTTTGACACTAGGCTCCTACGAGCAGTACTTC.

CDR3 region: CASSPMRQGVDEKLFF. The CDR3 region has the DNA TGTGCCAGCAGCCCCATGCGACAGGGAGTGGATGAAAAACTGTTTTTT. This chain connects TRBV5-6 to TRBJ1-4; the match to TRBD1 covers 7 bases. There are 16 residues in the CDR3. The trim removed 4 bases at V and 6 bases at J, leaving 12 bases unmatched. Germline V gene sequence: CDR1 SGHDT, CDR2 YYEEEE.

J is TRBJ1-5 and V is TRBV15, with TRBD1 matching 9 bases. Germline CDR1 is LNHNV and CDR2 is YYDKDF (reference sequence). This CDR3 contains 13 residues. Losses at the gene ends were 7 bases for V and 6 bases for J; bases not matched to a gene: 4. CDR3 region: CATNTDRGQPQHF. The CDR3 region has the DNA TGTGCCACCAACACGGACAGGGGTCAGCCCCAGCATTTT.

The chain has TRBV2 and TRBJ1-6; a weak D match, TRBD1 (6 bases). The CDR3 covers 15 residues. The V gene lost 10 bases and the J gene lost 0 bases, with 13 bases spanning the gap. The germline V gene encodes CDR1 SNHLY and CDR2 FYNNEI. The CDR3 region is CANKGGYSYNSPLHF. CDR3 in DNA: TGTGCCAACAAAGGGGGATACTCCTATAATTCACCCCTCCACTTT.

This chain uses TRBV4-1 with TRBJ1-1; TRBD1 might be the D (5 bases). Trimming left V 3 bases short and J 3 bases short, with 11 bases between. Germline V lookup: CDR1 MGHRA, CDR2 YSYEKL. CDR3 length equals 14 residues. CDR3 nucleotide sequence: TGCGCCAGCAGCCAGTCAGGGATGGACACTGAAGCTTTCTTT. Translated, it gives CASSQSGMDTEAFF.

The chain recombines TRBV27 with TRBJ2-1; 13 bases align to TRBD2. From germline, CDR1 is MNHEY and CDR2 SMNVEV (reference sequence). The junction had 8 bases not matched to a gene; V was cut back by 2 bases and J by 7 bases. The CDR3 covers 17 residues. This CDR3 reads CASSLAWTSGGGNEQFF. In DNA, the CDR3 is TGTGCCAGCAGTTTAGCCTGGACTAGCGGGGGTGGAAATGAGCAGTTCTTC.